A selection of T cell receptor beta chains follows, all from one sample in a study of identical twins. Each CDR3 protein is one row after TCRdb ran MiXCR on the 5' RACE reads. The sample contains approximately 210,000 distinct CDR3 sequences, around 15% of which appear only once. The same sample was also studied in work on T cells expressing NK-cell markers.

The sequencing input was CD8+ T cells sorted from blood. All receptors derive from a woman aged 18-30 years in good health. CDR3s include the opening cysteine and the closing phenylalanine or tryptophan. Fields, in order: V gene, D gene, clone size, J gene, CDR3 protein, CDR3 DNA. The D gene is left open where the match is weak. The size of a clone is reported for some rows only, either as once, few or many, or as a class for expanded clones.

>TRBV6-2/TRBV6-3|NA|NA|TRBJ2-7
CASSYSTGSGFNAAYEQYF
TGTGCCAGCAGTTACTCTACCGGTTCGGGGTTCAACGCCGCCTACGAGCAGTACTTC
>TRBV20-1|NA|few|TRBJ2-6
CSARDPGANVLTF
TGCAGTGCTAGAGATCCCGGGGCCAACGTCCTGACTTTC
>TRBV12-3/TRBV12-4|NA|few|TRBJ2-3
CASRGEGTDTQYF
TGTGCCAGCAGGGGGGAGGGCACAGATACGCAGTATTTT
>TRBV10-3|NA|NA|TRBJ1-2
CAISEGQGRNGYTF
TGTGCCATCAGTGAGGGGCAGGGGCGAAATGGCTACACCTTC
>TRBV20-1|NA|few|TRBJ2-7
CSARVRHNYEQYF
TGCAGTGCTAGAGTGAGACATAACTACGAGCAGTACTTC
>TRBV3-1|TRBD1|NA|TRBJ2-7
CATSPDPGTVLYEQYF
TGTGCCACCAGCCCGGACCCCGGGACAGTGCTCTACGAGCAGTACTTC
>TRBV7-9|NA|few|TRBJ2-1
CASSLAVGAYNEQFF
TGTGCCAGCAGCTTAGCGGTGGGTGCTTACAATGAGCAGTTCTTC
>TRBV4-3|NA|many|TRBJ2-1
CASSRGGAYNEQFF
TGCGCCAGCAGCAGGGGCGGGGCTTACAATGAGCAGTTCTTC
>TRBV9|NA|few|TRBJ2-5
CASSVAWRIQETQYF
TGTGCCAGCAGCGTAGCTTGGCGGATACAAGAGACCCAGTACTTC
>TRBV7-8|NA|NA|TRBJ2-2
CASSLFGRNTGELFF
TGTGCCAGCAGCTTATTTGGCCGTAACACCGGGGAGCTGTTTTTT
>TRBV5-1|TRBD1|few|TRBJ1-1
CASSGTGAQVGAFF
TGCGCCAGCAGCGGGACAGGGGCGCAAGTCGGAGCTTTCTTT
>TRBV27|TRBD1|NA|TRBJ1-4
CASSLDRGNEKLFF
TGTGCCAGCAGTTTAGACAGGGGGAATGAAAAACTGTTTTTT
>TRBV29-1|NA|NA|TRBJ1-2
CSVGTQGLSGYTF
TGCAGCGTGGGGACACAGGGTCTTTCTGGCTACACCTTC
>TRBV7-9|NA|many|TRBJ1-1
CASSLSSEAFF
TGTGCCAGCAGTCTGAGTAGTGAAGCTTTCTTT
>TRBV20-1|NA|NA|TRBJ2-2
CSARGPGGPTGELFF
TGCAGTGCTAGAGGGCCCGGCGGCCCCACCGGGGAGCTGTTTTTT
>TRBV2|NA|NA|TRBJ2-1
CASVKKGLSGEQFF
TGTGCCAGCGTGAAGAAAGGACTATCGGGTGAGCAGTTCTTC
>TRBV7-9|NA|NA|TRBJ2-3
CASSLERSSTDTQYF
TGTGCCAGCAGCTTAGAAAGGAGTAGCACAGATACGCAGTATTTT
>TRBV6-1|NA|many|TRBJ1-3
CASSEAGDGGNTIYF
TGTGCCAGCAGTGAAGCCGGGGATGGTGGAAACACCATATATTTT
>TRBV3-1|NA|few|TRBJ2-5
CASSQDIPAEYQETQYF
TGTGCCAGCAGCCAAGATATTCCAGCGGAGTACCAAGAGACCCAGTACTTC
>TRBV9|TRBD2|NA|TRBJ2-2
CASSPGGGTRGELFF
TGTGCCAGCAGCCCCGGGGGGGGGACCCGCGGGGAGCTGTTTTTT
>TRBV6-5|NA|NA|TRBJ2-3
CASSYPGPDTQYF
TGTGCCAGCAGTTACCCAGGCCCAGATACGCAGTATTTT
>TRBV14|NA|NA|TRBJ2-5
CASSQERGKGDQYF
TGTGCCAGCAGCCAGGAAAGGGGGAAGGGAGACCAGTACTTC
>TRBV10-1|NA|NA|TRBJ2-7
CASSESGKGKEVSYEQYF
TGCGCCAGCAGTGAGTCGGGGAAGGGTAAAGAGGTAAGCTACGAGCAGTACTTC
>TRBV10-3|TRBD2|many|TRBJ2-7
CAISESSSGSGYEQYF
TGTGCCATCAGTGAGTCGTCTAGCGGGAGCGGGTACGAGCAGTACTTC